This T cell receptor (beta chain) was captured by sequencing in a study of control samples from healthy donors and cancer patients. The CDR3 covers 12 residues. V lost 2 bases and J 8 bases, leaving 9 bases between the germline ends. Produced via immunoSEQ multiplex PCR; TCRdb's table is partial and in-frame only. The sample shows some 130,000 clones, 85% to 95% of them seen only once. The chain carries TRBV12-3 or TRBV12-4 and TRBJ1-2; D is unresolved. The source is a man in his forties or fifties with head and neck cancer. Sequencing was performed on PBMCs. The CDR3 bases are TGTGCCAGCAGTTTATTCGGTAGCGGCTACACCTTC. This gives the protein CASSLFGSGYTF.